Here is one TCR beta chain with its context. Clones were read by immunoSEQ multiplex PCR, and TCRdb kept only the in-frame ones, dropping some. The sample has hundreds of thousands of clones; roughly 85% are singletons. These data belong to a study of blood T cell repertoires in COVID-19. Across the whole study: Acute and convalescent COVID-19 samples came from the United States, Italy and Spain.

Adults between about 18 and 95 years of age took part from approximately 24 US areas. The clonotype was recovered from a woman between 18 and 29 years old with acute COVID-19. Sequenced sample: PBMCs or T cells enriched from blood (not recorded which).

CDR3 sequence (DNA): TGTGCCAGCAGCGACGGACTGGGGGAGGGGTATGGCTACACCTTC. Translated, it gives CASSDGLGEGYGYTF. The J gene is TRBJ1-2, the V gene TRBV7-3; maybe TRBD1 (5 bases). V shed 5 bases and J shed 5 bases, with 18 bases lying between them. In germline, CDR1 is SGHTA, CDR2 FQGTGA. This CDR3 comprises 15 residues.